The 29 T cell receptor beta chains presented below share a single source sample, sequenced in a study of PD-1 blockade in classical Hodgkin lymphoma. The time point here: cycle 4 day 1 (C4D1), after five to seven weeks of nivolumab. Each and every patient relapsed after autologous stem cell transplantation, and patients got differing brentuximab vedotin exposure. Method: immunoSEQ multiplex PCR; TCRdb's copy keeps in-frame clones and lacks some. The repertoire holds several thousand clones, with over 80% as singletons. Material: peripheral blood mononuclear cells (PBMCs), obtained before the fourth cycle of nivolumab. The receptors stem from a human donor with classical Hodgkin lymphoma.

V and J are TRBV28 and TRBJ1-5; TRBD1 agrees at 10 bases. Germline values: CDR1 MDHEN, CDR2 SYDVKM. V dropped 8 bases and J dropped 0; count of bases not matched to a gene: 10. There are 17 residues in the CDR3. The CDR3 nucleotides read TGTGCCAGCTTGAGTGGACAGGGGGTGTATAGCAATCAGCCCCAGCATTTT. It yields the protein CASLSGQGVYSNQPQHF.

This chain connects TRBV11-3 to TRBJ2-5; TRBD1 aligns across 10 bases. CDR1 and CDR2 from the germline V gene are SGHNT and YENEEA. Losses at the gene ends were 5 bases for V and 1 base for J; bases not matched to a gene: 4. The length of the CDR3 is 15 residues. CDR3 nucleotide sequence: TGTGCCAGCAGCCCGGGGACAGGGGCCCAAGAGACCCAGTACTTC. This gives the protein CASSPGTGAQETQYF.

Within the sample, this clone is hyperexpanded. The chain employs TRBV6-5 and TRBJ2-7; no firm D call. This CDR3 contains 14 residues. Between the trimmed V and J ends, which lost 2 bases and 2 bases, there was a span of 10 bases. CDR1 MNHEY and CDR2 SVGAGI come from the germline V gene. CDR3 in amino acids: CASSYNGKTYEQYF. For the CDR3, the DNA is TGTGCCAGCAGTTACAATGGCAAGACCTACGAGCAGTACTTC.

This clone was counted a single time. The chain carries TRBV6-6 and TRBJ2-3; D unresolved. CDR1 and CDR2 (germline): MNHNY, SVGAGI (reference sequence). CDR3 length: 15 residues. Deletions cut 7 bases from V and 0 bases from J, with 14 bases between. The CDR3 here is CASMVWALSTDTQYF. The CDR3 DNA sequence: TGTGCCAGCATGGTCTGGGCACTAAGCACAGATACGCAGTATTTT.

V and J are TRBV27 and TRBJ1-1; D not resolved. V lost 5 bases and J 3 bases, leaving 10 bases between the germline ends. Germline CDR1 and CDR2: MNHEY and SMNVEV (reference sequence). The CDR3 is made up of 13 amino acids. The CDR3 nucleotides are TGTGCCAGCAGTACGCCCGAGCACACTGAAGCTTTCTTT. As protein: CASSTPEHTEAFF.

CDR3 DNA sequence: TGTGCCAGCAGGGGGCTGGGGGCCAACGTCCTGACTTTC. Translation gives CASRGLGANVLTF. The chain couples TRBV27 to TRBJ2-6; tentatively, D is TRBD1 (5 bases). CDR3 size: 13 residues. V was shortened by 6 bases and J by 4 bases, with 7 bases between the two germline ends. The germline V gene encodes CDR1 MNHEY and CDR2 SMNVEV (reference sequence).

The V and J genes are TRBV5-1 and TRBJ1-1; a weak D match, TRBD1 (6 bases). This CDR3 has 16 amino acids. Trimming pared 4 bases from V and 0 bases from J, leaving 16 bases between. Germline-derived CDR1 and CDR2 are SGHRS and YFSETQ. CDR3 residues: CASSPRGVVMNTEAFF. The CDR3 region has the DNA TGCGCCAGCAGCCCTAGGGGGGTCGTGATGAACACTGAAGCTTTCTTT.

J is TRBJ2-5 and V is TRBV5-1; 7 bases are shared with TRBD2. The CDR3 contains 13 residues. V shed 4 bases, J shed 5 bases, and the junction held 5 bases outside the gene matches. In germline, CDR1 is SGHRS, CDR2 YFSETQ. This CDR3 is CASSPGGLETQYF. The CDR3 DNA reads TGCGCCAGCAGCCCGGGGGGATTGGAGACCCAGTACTTC. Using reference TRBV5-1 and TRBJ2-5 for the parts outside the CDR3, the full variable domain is KAGVTQTPRYLIKTRGQQVTLSCSPISGHRSVSWYQQTPGQGLQFLFEYFSETQRNKGNFPGRFSGRQFSNSRSEMNVSTLELGDSALYLCASSPGGLETQYFGPGTRLLVL.

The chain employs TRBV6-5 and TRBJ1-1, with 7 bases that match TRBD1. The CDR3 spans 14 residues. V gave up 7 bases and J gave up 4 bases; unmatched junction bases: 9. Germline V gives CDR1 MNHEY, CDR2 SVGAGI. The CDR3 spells CASTSTGHGTEAFF. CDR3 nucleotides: TGTGCCAGCACCTCGACAGGGCATGGCACTGAAGCTTTCTTT.

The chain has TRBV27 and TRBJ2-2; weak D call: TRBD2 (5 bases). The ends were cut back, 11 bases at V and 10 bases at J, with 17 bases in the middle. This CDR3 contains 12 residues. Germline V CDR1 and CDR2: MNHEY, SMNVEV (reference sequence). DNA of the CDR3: TGTGCCCGGTTAAGGGAGATGGAGGAGCTGTTTTTT. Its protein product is CARLREMEELFF.

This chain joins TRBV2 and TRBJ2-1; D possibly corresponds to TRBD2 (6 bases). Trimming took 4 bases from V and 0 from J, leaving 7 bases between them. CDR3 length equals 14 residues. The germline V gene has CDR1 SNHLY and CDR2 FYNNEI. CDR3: CASSVGGSYNEQFF. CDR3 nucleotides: TGTGCCAGCAGTGTGGGAGGCTCCTACAATGAGCAGTTCTTC.

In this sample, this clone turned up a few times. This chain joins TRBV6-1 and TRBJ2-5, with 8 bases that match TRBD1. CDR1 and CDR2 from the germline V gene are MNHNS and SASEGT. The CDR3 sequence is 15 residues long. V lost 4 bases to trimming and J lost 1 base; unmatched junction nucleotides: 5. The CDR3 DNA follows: TGTGCCAGCAGTGTTGGACAGGGCTTCCAAGAGACCCAGTACTTC. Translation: CASSVGQGFQETQYF.

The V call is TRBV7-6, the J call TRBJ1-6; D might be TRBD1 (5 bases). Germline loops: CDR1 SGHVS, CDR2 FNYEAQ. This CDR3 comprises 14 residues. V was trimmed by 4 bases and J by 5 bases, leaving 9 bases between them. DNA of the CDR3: TGTGCCAGCAGCTCAACGACAGATAATTCACCCCTCCACTTT. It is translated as CASSSTTDNSPLHF. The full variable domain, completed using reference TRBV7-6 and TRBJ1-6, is GAGVSQSPRYKVTKRGQDVALRCDPISGHVSLYWYRQALGQGPEFLTYFNYEAQQDKSGLPNDRFSAERPEGSISTLTIQRTEQRDSAMYRCASSSTTDNSPLHFGNGTRLTVT.

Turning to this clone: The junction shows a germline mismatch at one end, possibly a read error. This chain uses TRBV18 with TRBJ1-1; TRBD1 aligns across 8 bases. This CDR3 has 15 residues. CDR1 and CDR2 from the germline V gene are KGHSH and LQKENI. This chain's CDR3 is CASSPQQGGGGEAFF. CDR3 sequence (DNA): TGTGCCAGCTCGCCACAACAGGGGGGTGGCGGTGAAGCTTTCTTT.

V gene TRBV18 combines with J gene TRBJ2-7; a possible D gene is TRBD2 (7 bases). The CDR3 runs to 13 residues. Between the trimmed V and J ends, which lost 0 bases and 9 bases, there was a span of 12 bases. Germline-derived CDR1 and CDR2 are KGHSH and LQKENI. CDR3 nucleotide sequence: TGTGCCAGCTCACCACCGGGGGGGCTAGCGCAGTACTTC. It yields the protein CASSPPGGLAQYF.

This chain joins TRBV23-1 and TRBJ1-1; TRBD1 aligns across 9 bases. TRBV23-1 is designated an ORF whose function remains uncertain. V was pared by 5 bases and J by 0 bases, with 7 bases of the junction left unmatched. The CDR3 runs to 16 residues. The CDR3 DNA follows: TGCGCCAGCAGTATTAACAGGGGGCGCTTGAACACTGAAGCTTTCTTT. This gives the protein CASSINRGRLNTEAFF.

Written as DNA, the CDR3 is TGTGCCACGACCCTGGGGGCAGGGTTTATCGGTGGCTACACCTTC. It codes for CATTLGAGFIGGYTF. The gene calls are TRBV6-5 and TRBJ1-2; a weak D match, TRBD1 (6 bases). The CDR3 runs to 15 residues. CDR1 and CDR2 (germline): MNHEY, SVGAGI. V was pared by 10 bases and J by 7 bases, with 25 bases between.

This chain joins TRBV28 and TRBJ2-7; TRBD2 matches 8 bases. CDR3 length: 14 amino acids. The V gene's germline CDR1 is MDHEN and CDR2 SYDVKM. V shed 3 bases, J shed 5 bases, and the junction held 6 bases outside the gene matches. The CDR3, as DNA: TGTGCCAGCAGTTTTCTAGCGGGTAGCGACGAGCAGTACTTC. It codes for CASSFLAGSDEQYF.

The CDR3, as DNA: TGCGCCAGCAGCAACCAAGGGACAGGGGTTAAGAACGAGCAGTACTTC. Protein product: CASSNQGTGVKNEQYF. The chain recombines TRBV5-1 with TRBJ2-7; 10 nucleotides match TRBD1. The CDR3 is made up of 16 amino acids. V shed 4 bases and J 5 bases; nucleotides not matched to a gene: 12. CDR1 and CDR2 (germline): SGHRS, YFSETQ.

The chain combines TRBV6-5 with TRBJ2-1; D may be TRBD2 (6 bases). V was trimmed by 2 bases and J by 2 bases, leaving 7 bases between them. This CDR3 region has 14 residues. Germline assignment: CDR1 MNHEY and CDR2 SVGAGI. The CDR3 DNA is TGTGCCAGCAGTTACGCGGGGCCCTACAATGAGCAGTTCTTC. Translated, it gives CASSYAGPYNEQFF.

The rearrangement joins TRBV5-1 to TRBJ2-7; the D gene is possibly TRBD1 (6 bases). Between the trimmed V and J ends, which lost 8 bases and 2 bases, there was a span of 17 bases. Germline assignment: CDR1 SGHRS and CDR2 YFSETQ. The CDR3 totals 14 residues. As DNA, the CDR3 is TGCGCCAGTACAGAACAGGGTAACACCTACGAGCAGTACTTC. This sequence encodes CASTEQGNTYEQYF.

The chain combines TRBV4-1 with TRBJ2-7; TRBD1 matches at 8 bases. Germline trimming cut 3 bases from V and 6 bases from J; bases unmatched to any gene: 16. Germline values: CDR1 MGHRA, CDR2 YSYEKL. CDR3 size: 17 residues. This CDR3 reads CASSHSGVRGPPGEQYF. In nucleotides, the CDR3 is TGCGCCAGCAGCCACTCAGGGGTCAGGGGGCCGCCGGGCGAGCAGTACTTC.

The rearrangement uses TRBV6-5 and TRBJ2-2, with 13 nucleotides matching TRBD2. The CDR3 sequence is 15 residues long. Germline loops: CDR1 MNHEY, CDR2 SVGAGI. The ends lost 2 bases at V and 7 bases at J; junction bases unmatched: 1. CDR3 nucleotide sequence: TGTGCCAGCAGTTACGGGACTAGCGGGGACGGGGAGCTGTTTTTT. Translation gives CASSYGTSGDGELFF.

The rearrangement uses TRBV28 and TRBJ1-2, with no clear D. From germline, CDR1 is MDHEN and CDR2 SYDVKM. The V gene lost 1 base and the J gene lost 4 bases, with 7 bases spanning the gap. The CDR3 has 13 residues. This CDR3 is CASSLSPSYGYTF. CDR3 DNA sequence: TGTGCCAGCAGTTTATCACCCAGCTATGGCTACACCTTC.

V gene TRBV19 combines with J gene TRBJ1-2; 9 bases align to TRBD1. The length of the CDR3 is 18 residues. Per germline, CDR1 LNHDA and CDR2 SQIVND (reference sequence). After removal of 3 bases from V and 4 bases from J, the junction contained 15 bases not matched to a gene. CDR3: CASSIRRGQGVKVYGYTF. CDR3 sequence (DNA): TGTGCCAGTAGTATCCGCCGGGGACAGGGCGTCAAAGTCTATGGCTACACCTTC.

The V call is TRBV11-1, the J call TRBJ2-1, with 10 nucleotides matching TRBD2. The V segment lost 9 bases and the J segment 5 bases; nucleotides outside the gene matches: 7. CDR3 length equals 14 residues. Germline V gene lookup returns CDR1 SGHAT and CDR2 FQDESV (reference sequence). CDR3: CASHQLAGDNEQFF. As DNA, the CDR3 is TGTGCCAGTCACCAGCTAGCGGGGGACAATGAGCAGTTCTTC.

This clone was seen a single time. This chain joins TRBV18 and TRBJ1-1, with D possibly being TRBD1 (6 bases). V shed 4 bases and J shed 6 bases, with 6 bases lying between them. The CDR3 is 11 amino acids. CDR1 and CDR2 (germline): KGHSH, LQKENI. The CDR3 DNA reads TGTGCCAGCTCACAGGGGGCTGAAGCTTTCTTT. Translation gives CASSQGAEAFF.

CDR3 nucleotide sequence: TGTGCCAGCAGCTTGTCAAGCTCCTATAATTCACCCCTCCACTTT. Protein product: CASSLSSSYNSPLHF. This chain connects TRBV5-5 to TRBJ1-6; the D is unclear. The CDR3 runs to 15 residues. V gave up 1 base and J gave up 0 bases, with 5 bases separating them. CDR1 and CDR2 from the germline V gene are SGHKS and YYEKEE (reference sequence).

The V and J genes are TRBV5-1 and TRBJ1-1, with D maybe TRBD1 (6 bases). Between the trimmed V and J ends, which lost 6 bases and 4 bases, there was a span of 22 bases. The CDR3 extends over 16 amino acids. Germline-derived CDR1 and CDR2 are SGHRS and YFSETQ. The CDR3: CASTLVGGTSGTEAFF. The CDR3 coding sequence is TGCGCCAGCACCCTAGTAGGGGGTACTAGCGGCACTGAAGCTTTCTTT.